This TCR beta chain was sequenced in a study of T cell clonality in common variable immunodeficiency. Points from the study as a whole: Patient heterogeneity in the CVID cohort limited correlations between repertoire features and clinical complications. In common variable immunodeficiency, TCR beta chains reportedly carried fewer deletions and N-nucleotide insertions. Compared with healthy controls, CVID subjects showed increased TCRbeta clonality, mostly in about a third.

Trimming cost V 2 bases and J 5 bases, with 13 bases left between them. The germline CDR1 and CDR2 sequences are SGHTA and FQGNSA. The CDR3 has 15 residues. Profiled with immunoSEQ multiplex PCR; TCRdb holds only in-frame clones, not every one. Found here are some 34,000 clones, no singletons; the ten largest cover under 8.5%. Diagnosis required reduced IgG, IgA and/or IgM with specific antibody deficiency. Blood came from CVID subjects not ill and not taking immunomodulatory or immunosuppressive medication. This clone was seen ten or more times. Its antigen is unknown. The CDR3 end lies 3 residues beyond the end of the read and is filled in from the germline J gene.

The rearrangement links TRBV7-2 to TRBJ2-1; D ambiguous. This TCR was sampled from a human donor with common variable immunodeficiency. Sequences were obtained from peripheral blood mononuclear cells. The CDR3 DNA, read in part, is TGTGCCAGCAGCTTACTAGAAAGATGGGACAATGAG. The encoded protein is CASSLLERWDNE. The full CDR3 protein reads CASSLLERWDNEQFF. The variable domain in full, completed from reference TRBV7-2 and TRBJ2-1, reads GAGVSQSPSNKVTEKGKDVELRCDPISGHTALYWYRQSLGQGLEFLIYFQGNSAPDKSGLPSDRFSAERTGGSVSTLTIQRTQQEDSAVYLCASSLLERWDNEQFFGPGTRLTVL.